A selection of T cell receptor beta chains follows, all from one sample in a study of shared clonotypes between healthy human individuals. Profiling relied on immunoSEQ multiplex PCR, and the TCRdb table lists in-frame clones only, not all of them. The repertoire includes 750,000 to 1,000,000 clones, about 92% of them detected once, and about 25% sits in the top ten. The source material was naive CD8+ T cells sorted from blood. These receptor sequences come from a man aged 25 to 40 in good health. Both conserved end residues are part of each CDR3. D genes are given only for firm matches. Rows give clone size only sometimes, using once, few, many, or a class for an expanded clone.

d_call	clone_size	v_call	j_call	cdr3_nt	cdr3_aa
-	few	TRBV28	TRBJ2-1	TGTGCCAGCAGTATCCGGAACTACAATGAGCAGTTCTTC	CASSIRNYNEQFF
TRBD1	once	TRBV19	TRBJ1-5	TGTGCCAGTAGTATTTTCGGACAGGGCAATCAGCCCCAGCATTTT	CASSIFGQGNQPQHF
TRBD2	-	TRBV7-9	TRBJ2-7	TGTGCCAGCAGTCCACTCGGGGGACTAGCGGCCCCCTACGAGCAGTACTTC	CASSPLGGLAAPYEQYF
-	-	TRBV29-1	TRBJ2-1	TGCAGCGTTGATGGGCTAGTGTTGAATGAGCAGTTCTTC	CSVDGLVLNEQFF
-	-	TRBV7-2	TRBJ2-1	TGTGCCAGCAGCTTAGAATATGATGAGCAGTTCTTC	CASSLEYDEQFF
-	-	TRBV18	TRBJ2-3	TGTGCCAGCTCACGACAAACTTCGAGGGAGCTAAGCACAGATACGCAGTATTTT	CASSRQTSRELSTDTQYF
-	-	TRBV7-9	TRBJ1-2	TGTGCCAGCAGCTTAGCTTTCTATGACTACACCTTC	CASSLAFYDYTF
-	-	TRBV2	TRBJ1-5	TGTGCCAGCGGTGGCAGGCTGAATCAGCCCCAGCATTTT	CASGGRLNQPQHF
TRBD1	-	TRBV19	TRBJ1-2	TGTGCCAGTGGGCAAACTACGGGGACAGGGGGCGAGACCTCCTTC	CASGQTTGTGGETSF
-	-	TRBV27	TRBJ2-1	TGTGCCAGCAGGGCAGGTATATCGCAGTTCTTC	CASRAGISQFF
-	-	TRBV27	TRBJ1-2	TGTGCCAGCAGTATGGGACCCATGAGTCGGTATGGCTACACCTTC	CASSMGPMSRYGYTF
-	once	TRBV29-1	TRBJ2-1	TGCAGCGTTGACAGGGCCCTAATCAATGAGCAGTTCTTC	CSVDRALINEQFF
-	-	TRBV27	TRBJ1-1	TGTGCCAGCGCTACAGGGAGAGCAACTGAAGCTTTCTTT	CASATGRATEAFF
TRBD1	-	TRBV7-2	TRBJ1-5	TGTGCCAGCAGCAGTTCCGGGACAGGGGGCTGGCAGCCCCAGCATTTT	CASSSSGTGGWQPQHF
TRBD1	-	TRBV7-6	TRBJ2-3	TGTGCCAGCAGCTTGGTCTCGGGACAGAGCACAGATACGCAGTATTTT	CASSLVSGQSTDTQYF
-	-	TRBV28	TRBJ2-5	TGTGCCAGCAGAAATCCCCAGGGGCTGGGAGAGACCCAGTACTTC	CASRNPQGLGETQYF
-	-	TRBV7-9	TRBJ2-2	TGTGCCAGCAGCTTTCTGAATTTCGGGGAGCTGTTTTTT	CASSFLNFGELFF
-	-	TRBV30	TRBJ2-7	TGTGCCTGGAGTGTACTAGGACTGCGCGAGCAGTACTTC	CAWSVLGLREQYF
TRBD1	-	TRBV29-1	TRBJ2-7	TGCAGCGTTGAGGGGAACAGGGGATACGAGCAGTACTTC	CSVEGNRGYEQYF
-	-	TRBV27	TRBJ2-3	TGTGCCAGTCGTTTATTCGGTGAAAAAAGCACAGATACGCAGTATTTT	CASRLFGEKSTDTQYF
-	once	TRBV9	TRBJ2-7	TGTGCCAGCAGCCCATTCCCAGGGGAGGGCTACGAGCAGTACTTC	CASSPFPGEGYEQYF
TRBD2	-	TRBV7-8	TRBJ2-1	TGTGCCAGCAGCTGGAAACTAGCGTACAATGAGCAGTTCTTC	CASSWKLAYNEQFF
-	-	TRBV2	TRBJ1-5	TGTGCCAGCAGTGAAGCGCTTGGTAGCAATCAGCCCCAGCATTTT	CASSEALGSNQPQHF
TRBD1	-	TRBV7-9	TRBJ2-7	TGTGCCAGCAGCCACAGGGGTCAGTTCGAGCAGTACTTC	CASSHRGQFEQYF
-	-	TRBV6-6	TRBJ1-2	TGTGCCAGCAGTCATACCGAGGGCGGCTATGGCTACACCTTC	CASSHTEGGYGYTF
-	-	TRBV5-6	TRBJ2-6	TGTGCCAGCAGCTTGGCACCACCTCGGGGCCGCGGGGCCAACGTCCTGACTTTC	CASSLAPPRGRGANVLTF
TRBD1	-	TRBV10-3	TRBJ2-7	TGTGCCATCAGCGAGGGAACAGGGGTGCGGTGGGAGCAGTACTTC	CAISEGTGVRWEQYF
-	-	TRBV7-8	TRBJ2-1	TGTGCCAGCAGCGCGGGAACTGAGCAGTTCTTC	CASSAGTEQFF
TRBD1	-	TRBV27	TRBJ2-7	TGTGCCAGCAGTTTCGGGACAGGTCTCTACGAGCAGTACTTC	CASSFGTGLYEQYF
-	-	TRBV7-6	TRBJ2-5	TGTGCCAGCAGTCTCAGGGTCCAAGAGACCCAGTACTTC	CASSLRVQETQYF
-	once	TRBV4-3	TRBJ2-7	TGCGCCAGCAGCCAAGGGCTGGCGGGTCTTAGGGCCTACGAGCAGTACTTC	CASSQGLAGLRAYEQYF
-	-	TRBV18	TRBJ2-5	TGTGCCAGCTCCCAACGGGGGACGCGACAAGAGACCCAGTACTTC	CASSQRGTRQETQYF
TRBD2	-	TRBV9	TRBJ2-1	TGTGCCAGCAGCTCTGACTCTCAGAGCTGGCTAGCGGGAGCCCCGCTCTACAATGAGCAGTTCTTC	CASSSDSQSWLAGAPLYNEQFF
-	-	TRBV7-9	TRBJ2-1	TGTGCCAGCACCTTAGGGGGGAATGAGCAGTTCTTC	CASTLGGNEQFF
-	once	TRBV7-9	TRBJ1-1	TGTGCCAGCAGCCTTTCCACCGCAGGGGAAACTGAAGCTTTCTTT	CASSLSTAGETEAFF
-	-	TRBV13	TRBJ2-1	TGTGCCAGCAGCTTAGTCGCGGGTGTACACAATGAGCAGTTCTTC	CASSLVAGVHNEQFF
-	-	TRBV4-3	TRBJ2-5	TGCGCCAGCAGCCAAGAGAGGGCAGGGAAGGAGACCCAGTACTTC	CASSQERAGKETQYF
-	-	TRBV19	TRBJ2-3	TGTGCCAGTAGTATAGGAGCGACCCCGGAAGATACGCAGTATTTT	CASSIGATPEDTQYF
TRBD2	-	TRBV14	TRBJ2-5	TGTGCCAGCAGCCCCCGACTAGCGGGACAAGAGACCCAGTACTTC	CASSPRLAGQETQYF
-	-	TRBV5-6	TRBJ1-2	TGTGCCAGCAGCCATGCCGCGGGGGTTAACTATGGCTACACCTTC	CASSHAAGVNYGYTF
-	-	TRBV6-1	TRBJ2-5	TGTGCCAGCAGTGCTGGGGAGGCTAGGCCTCAAGAGACCCAGTACTTC	CASSAGEARPQETQYF
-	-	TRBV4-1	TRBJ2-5	TGCGCCAGCAGCGCCGTAACTACAGGGTGGGAGACCCAGTACTTC	CASSAVTTGWETQYF
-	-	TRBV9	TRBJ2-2	TGTGCCAGCAGCGAGGGTAGGGAGCTGTTTTTT	CASSEGRELFF
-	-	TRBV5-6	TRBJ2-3	TGTGCCAGCAGCTTGAATGGGCGGGGAATTTTTGTGGCCGATACGCAGTATTTT	CASSLNGRGIFVADTQYF
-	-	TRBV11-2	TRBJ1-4	TGTGCCAGCAGCGAGGAACCCTGGGCAACTAATGAAAAACTGTTTTTT	CASSEEPWATNEKLFF
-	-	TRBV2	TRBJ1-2	TGTGCCAGCAGTGAATGGGCAGGGTCGCATGGCTACACCTTC	CASSEWAGSHGYTF
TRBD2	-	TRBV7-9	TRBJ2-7	TGTGCCAGCAGCGCACCTACACGGGAGGGGTCCTACGAGCAGTACTTC	CASSAPTREGSYEQYF
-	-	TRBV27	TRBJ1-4	TGTGCCAGCAGCCCCACCTCATATAATGAAAAACTGTTTTTT	CASSPTSYNEKLFF
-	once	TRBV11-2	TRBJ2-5	TGTGCCAGCATGGGGCTAAGGGAGACCCAGTACTTC	CASMGLRETQYF
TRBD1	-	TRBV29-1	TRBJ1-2	TGCAGCGTGGACGAGGGGGCGGGTGGCTACACCTTC	CSVDEGAGGYTF
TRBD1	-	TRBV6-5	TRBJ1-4	TGTGCCAGCAGTTGGCGACAGGGGAATGAAAAACTGTTTTTT	CASSWRQGNEKLFF
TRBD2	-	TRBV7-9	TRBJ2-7	TGTGCCAGCAGCCCCCCCCGGGAGGGTCCCTCCTACGAGCAGTACTTC	CASSPPREGPSYEQYF
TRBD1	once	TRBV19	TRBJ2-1	TGTGCCAGTGGTAGCGACAGGGGCTCCTACAATGAGCAGTTCTTC	CASGSDRGSYNEQFF
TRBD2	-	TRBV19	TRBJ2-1	TGTGCCAGTGGGACTAGCGGGGGTAACAATGAGCAGTTCTTC	CASGTSGGNNEQFF
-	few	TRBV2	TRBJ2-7	TGTGCCAGCAGTGAACGGCCGGTGCAGTACTTC	CASSERPVQYF